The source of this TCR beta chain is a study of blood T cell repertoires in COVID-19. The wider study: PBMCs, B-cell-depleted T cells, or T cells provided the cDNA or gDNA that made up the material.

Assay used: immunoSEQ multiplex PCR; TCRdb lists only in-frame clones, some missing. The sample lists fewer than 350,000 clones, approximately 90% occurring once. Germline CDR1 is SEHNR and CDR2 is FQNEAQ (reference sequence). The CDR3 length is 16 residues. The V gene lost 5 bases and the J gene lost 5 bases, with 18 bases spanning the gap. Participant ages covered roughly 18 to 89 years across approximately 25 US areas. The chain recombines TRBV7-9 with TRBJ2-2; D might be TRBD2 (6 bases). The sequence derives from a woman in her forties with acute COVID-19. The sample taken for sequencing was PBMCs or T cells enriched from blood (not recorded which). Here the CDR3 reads CASSPLVGGRTGELFF. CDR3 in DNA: TGTGCCAGCAGCCCCCTGGTCGGGGGAAGAACCGGGGAGCTGTTTTTT. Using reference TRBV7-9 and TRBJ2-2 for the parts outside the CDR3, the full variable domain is DTGVSQNPRHKITKRGQNVTFRCDPISEHNRLYWYRQTLGQGPEFLTYFQNEAQLEKSRLLSDRFSAERPKGSFSTLEIQRTEQGDSAMYLCASSPLVGGRTGELFFGEGSRLTVL.